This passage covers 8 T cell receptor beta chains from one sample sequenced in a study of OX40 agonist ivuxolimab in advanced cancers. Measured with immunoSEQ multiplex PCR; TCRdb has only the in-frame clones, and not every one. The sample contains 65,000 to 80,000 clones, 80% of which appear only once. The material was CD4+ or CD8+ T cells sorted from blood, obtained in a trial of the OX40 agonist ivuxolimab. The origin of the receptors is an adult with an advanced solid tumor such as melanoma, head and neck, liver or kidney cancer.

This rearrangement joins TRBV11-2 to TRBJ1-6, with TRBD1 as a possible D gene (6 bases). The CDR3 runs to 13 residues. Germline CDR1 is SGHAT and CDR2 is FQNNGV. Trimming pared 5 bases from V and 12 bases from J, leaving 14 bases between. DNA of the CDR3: TGTGCCAGCAGCATTCGACAGGCGGGACCCCTCCACTTT. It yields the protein CASSIRQAGPLHF.

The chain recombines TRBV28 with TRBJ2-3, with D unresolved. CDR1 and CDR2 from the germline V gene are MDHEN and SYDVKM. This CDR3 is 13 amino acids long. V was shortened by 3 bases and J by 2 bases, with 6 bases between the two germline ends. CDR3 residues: CASSFRHTDTQYF. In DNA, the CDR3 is TGTGCCAGCAGTTTCCGCCACACAGATACGCAGTATTTT.

CDR3 DNA sequence: TGTGCCAGCAGTGCTTCCAAAGAGACCCAGTACTTC. Translating gives CASSASKETQYF. The chain employs TRBV2 and TRBJ2-5; no clear D gene. Germline values: CDR1 SNHLY, CDR2 FYNNEI. V was cut by 4 bases and J by 3 bases, with 6 bases left in between. This CDR3 has 12 residues. The complete variable domain, with remaining parts taken from reference TRBV2 and TRBJ2-5, reads EPEVTQTPSHQVTQMGQEVILRCVPISNHLYFYWYRQILGQKVEFLVSFYNNEISEKSEIFDDQFSVERPDGSNFTLKIRSTKLEDSAMYFCASSASKETQYFGPGTRLLVL.

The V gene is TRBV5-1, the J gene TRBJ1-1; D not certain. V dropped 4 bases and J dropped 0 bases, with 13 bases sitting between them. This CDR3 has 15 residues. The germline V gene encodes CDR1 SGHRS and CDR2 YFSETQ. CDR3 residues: CASSPVPGLNTEAFF. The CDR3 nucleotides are TGCGCCAGCAGCCCCGTTCCCGGTCTGAACACTGAAGCTTTCTTT.

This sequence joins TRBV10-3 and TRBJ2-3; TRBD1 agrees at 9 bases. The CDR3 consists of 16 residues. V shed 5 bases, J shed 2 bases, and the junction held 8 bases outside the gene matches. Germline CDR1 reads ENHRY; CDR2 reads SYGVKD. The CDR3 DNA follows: TGTGCCATCAGTCAACAGGGGGCGCTAACCACAGATACGCAGTATTTT. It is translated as CAISQQGALTTDTQYF.

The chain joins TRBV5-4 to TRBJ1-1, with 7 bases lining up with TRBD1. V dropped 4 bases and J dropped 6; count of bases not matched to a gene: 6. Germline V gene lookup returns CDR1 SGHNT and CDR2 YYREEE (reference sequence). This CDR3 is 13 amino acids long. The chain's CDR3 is CASSARTGPEAFF. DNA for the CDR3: TGTGCCAGCAGCGCGCGGACAGGACCTGAAGCTTTCTTT.

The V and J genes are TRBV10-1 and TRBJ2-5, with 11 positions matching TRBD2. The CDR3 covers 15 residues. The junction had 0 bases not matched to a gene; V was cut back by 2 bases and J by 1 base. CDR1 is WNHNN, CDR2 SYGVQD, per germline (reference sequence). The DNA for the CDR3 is TGCGCCAGCAGTGAGCTAGCGGGAGGCCAAGAGACCCAGTACTTC. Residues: CASSELAGGQETQYF.

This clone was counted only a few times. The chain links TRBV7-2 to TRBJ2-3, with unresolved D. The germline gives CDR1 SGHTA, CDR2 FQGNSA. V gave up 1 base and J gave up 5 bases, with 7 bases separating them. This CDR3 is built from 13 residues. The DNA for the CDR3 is TGTGCCAGCAGCTTAGAGGTTGAAGATACGCAGTATTTT. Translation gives CASSLEVEDTQYF.